This T cell receptor (beta chain) derives from a study of control samples from healthy donors and cancer patients. The data were produced by immunoSEQ multiplex PCR, yet TCRdb's version contains in-frame clones alone and is incomplete. In total, the table holds under 200,000 clones. Germline V lookup: CDR1 SGHTA, CDR2 FQGNSA. Germline trimming cut 3 bases from V and 4 bases from J; bases unmatched to any gene: 8. The CDR3 has 16 residues. The sample taken for sequencing was blood. This TCR was recovered from a woman aged 25 to 39 in good health. The rearrangement uses TRBV7-2 and TRBJ1-3; 8 bases align to TRBD1. CDR3: CASSLRDRGEGNTIYF. In DNA, the CDR3 is TGTGCCAGCAGCTTGCGAGACAGGGGAGAAGGAAACACCATATATTTT. The variable domain in full, completed from reference TRBV7-2 and TRBJ1-3, reads GAGVSQSPSNKVTEKGKDVELRCDPISGHTALYWYRQSLGQGLEFLIYFQGNSAPDKSGLPSDRFSAERTGGSVSTLTIQRTQQEDSAVYLCASSLRDRGEGNTIYFGEGSWLTVV.